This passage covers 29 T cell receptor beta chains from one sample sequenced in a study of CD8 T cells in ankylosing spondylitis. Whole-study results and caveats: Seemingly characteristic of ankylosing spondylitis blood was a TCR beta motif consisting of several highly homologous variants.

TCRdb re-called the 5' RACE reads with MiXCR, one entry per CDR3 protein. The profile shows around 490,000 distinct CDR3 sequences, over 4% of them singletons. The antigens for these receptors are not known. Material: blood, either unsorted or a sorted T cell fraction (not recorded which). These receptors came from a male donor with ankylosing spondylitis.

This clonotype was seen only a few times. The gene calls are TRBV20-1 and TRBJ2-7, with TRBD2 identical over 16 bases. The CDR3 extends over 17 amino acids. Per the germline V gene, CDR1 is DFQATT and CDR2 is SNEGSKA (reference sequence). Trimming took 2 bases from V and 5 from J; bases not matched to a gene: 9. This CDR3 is CSARNPGLAGGPDEQYF. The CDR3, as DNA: TGCAGTGCTAGAAACCCGGGACTAGCGGGGGGGCCCGACGAGCAGTACTTC.

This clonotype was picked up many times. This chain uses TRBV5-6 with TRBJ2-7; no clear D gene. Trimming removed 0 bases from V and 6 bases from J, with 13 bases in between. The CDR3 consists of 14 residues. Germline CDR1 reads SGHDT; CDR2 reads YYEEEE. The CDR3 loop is CASSLAPGVTEQYF. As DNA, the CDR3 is TGTGCCAGCAGCTTGGCCCCAGGTGTCACCGAGCAGTACTTC.

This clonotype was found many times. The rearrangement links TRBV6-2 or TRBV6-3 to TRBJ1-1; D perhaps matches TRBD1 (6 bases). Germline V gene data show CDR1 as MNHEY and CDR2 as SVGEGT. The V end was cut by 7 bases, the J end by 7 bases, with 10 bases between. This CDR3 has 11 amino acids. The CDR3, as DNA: TGTGCCAGCACCCAGGGGATTGAAGCTTTCTTT. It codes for CASTQGIEAFF.

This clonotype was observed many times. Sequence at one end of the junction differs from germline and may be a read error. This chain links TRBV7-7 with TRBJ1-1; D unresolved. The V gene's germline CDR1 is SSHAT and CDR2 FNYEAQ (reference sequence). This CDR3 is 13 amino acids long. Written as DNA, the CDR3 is TGTGCTAGCAGCGTCACAGTGAACACTGAAGCTTTCTTT. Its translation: CASSVTVNTEAFF.

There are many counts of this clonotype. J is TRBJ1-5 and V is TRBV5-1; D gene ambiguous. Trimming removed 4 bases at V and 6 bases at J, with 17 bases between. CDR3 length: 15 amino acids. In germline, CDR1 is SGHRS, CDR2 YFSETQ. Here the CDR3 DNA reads TGCGCCAGCAGCCCGGAGGTGGGGTGGGGTCAGCCCCAGCATTTT. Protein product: CASSPEVGWGQPQHF. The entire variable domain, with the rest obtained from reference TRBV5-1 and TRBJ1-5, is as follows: KAGVTQTPRYLIKTRGQQVTLSCSPISGHRSVSWYQQTPGQGLQFLFEYFSETQRNKGNFPGRFSGRQFSNSRSEMNVSTLELGDSALYLCASSPEVGWGQPQHFGDGTRLSIL.

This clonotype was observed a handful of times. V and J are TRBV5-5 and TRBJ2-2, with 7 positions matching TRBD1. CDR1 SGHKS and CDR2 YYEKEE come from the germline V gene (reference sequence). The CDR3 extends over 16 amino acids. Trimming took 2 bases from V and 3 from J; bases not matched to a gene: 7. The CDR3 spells CASSLLGTDYTGELFF. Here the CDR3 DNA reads TGTGCCAGCAGCTTACTAGGGACAGATTACACCGGGGAGCTGTTTTTT. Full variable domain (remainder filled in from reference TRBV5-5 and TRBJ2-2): DAGVTQSPTHLIKTRGQQVTLRCSPISGHKSVSWYQQVLGQGPQFIFQYYEKEERGRGNFPDRFSARQFPNYSSELNVNALLLGDSALYLCASSLLGTDYTGELFFGEGSRLTVL.

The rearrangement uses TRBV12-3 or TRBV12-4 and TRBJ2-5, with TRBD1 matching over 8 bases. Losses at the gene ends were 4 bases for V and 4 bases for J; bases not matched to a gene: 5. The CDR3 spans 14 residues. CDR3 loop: CASSSMTGVETQYF. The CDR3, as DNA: TGTGCCAGCAGTTCCATGACAGGGGTAGAGACCCAGTACTTC.

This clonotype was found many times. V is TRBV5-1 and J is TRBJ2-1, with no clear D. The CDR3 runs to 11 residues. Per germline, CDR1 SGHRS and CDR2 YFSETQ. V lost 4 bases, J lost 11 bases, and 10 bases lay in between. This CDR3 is CASSLGPQQFF. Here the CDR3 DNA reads TGCGCCAGCAGCCTCGGGCCCCAGCAGTTCTTC.

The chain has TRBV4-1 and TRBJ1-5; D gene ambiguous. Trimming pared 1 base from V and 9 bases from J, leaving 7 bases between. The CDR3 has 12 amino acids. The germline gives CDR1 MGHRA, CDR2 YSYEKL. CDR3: CASSQVGGPQHF. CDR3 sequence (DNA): TGCGCCAGCAGCCAAGTGGGAGGGCCCCAGCATTTT.

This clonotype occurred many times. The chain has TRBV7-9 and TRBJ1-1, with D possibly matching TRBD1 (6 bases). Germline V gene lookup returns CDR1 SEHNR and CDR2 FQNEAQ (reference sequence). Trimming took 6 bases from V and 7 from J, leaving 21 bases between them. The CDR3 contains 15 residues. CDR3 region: CASREQGLSGNEAFF. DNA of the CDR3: TGTGCCAGCAGGGAGCAGGGGCTGTCCGGGAATGAAGCTTTCTTT. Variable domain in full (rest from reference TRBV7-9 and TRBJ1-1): DTGVSQNPRHKITKRGQNVTFRCDPISEHNRLYWYRQTLGQGPEFLTYFQNEAQLEKSRLLSDRFSAERPKGSFSTLEIQRTEQGDSAMYLCASREQGLSGNEAFFGQGTRLTVV.

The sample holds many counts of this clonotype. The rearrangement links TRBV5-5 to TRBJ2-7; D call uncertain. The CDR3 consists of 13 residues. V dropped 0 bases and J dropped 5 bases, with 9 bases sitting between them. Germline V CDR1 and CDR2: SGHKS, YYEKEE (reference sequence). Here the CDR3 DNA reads TGTGCCAGCAGCTTGGAGGCCTTCAACGAGCAGTACTTC. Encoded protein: CASSLEAFNEQYF.

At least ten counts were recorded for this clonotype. CDR3 in amino acids: CASSATFWRGLNTEAFF. The CDR3 DNA reads TGTGCCAGCAGCGCGACCTTTTGGAGGGGGCTGAACACTGAAGCTTTCTTT. This chain joins TRBV11-2 and TRBJ1-1, with 7 positions matching TRBD1. This CDR3 has 17 residues. Germline V gene lookup returns CDR1 SGHAT and CDR2 FQNNGV. V shed 5 bases and J 0 bases; nucleotides not matched to a gene: 12.

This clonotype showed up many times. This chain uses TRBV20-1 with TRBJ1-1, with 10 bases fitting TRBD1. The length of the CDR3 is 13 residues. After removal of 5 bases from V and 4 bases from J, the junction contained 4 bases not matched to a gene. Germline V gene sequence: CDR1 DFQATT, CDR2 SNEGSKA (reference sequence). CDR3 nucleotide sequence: TGCAGTGCTCAGTGGACAGGGGGCACTGAAGCTTTCTTT. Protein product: CSAQWTGGTEAFF.

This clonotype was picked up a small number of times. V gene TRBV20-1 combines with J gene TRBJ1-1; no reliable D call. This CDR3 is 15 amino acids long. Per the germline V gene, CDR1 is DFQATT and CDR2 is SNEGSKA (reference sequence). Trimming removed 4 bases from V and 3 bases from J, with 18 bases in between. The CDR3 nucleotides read TGCAGTGCTAATCCTTTGACCTACGGGGACACTGAAGCTTTCTTT. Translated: CSANPLTYGDTEAFF.

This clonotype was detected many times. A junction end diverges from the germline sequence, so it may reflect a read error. CDR3 residues: CASSPRGGNQPQHF. CDR3 in DNA: TGTGCCAGCAGCCCTAGGGGAGGGAATCAGCCCCAGCATTTT. The V call is TRBV5-1, the J call TRBJ1-5, with a tentative D call TRBD1 (5 bases). Per germline, CDR1 SGHRS and CDR2 YFSETQ. The CDR3 totals 14 residues.

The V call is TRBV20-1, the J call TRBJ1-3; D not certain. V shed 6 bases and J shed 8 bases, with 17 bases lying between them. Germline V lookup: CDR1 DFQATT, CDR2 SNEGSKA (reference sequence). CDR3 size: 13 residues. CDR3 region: CSAIPSLGDTIYF. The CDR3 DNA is TGCAGTGCCATCCCCTCACTCGGGGACACCATATATTTT.

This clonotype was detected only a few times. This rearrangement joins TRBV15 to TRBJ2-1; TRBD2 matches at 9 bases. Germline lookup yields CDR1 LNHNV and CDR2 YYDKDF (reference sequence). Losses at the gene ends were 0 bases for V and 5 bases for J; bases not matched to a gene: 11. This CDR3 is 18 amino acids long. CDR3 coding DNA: TGTGCCACCAGCAGAGATTGGGCGGGAGGGGGGACCCACAATGAGCAGTTCTTC. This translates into CATSRDWAGGGTHNEQFF.

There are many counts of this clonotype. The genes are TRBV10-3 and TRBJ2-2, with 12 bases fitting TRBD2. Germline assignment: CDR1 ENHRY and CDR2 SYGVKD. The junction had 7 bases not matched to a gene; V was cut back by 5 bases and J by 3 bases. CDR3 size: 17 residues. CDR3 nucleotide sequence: TGTGCCATCAGTCCGACGACTAGCGGGGGCTACACCGGGGAGCTGTTTTTT. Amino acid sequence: CAISPTTSGGYTGELFF.

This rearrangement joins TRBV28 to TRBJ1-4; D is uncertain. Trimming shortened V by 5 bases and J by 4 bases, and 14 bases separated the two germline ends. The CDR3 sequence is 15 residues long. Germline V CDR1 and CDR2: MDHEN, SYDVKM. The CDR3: CASSRRLLFNEKLFF. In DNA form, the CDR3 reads TGTGCCAGCAGTCGGAGACTCCTTTTTAATGAAAAACTGTTTTTT.

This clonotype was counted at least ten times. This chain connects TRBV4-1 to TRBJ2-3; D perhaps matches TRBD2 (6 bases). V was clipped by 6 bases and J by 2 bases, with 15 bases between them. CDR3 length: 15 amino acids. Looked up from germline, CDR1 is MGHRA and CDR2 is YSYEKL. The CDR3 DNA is TGCGCCAGCAGACCCGGGACTCATCTCACAGATACGCAGTATTTT. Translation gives CASRPGTHLTDTQYF.

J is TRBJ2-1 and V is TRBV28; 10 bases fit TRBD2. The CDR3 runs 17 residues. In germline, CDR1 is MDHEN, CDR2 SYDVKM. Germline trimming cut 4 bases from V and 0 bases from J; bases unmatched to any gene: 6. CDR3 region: CASSSWTSGSSYNEQFF. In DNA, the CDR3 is TGTGCCAGCAGTTCCTGGACTAGCGGTAGCTCCTACAATGAGCAGTTCTTC.

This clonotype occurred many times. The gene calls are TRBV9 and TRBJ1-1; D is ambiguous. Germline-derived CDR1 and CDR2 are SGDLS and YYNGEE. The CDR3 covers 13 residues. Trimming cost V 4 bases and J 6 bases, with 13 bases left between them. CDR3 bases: TGTGCCAGCAGCCCCACTCTCCGTGCTGAAGCTTTCTTT. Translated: CASSPTLRAEAFF.

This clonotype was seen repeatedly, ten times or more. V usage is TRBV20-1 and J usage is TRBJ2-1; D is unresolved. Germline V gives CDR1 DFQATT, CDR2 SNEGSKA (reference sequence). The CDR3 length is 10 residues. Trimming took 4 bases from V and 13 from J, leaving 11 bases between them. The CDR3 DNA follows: TGCAGTGCTAACCGTCCAACACAGTTCTTC. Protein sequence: CSANRPTQFF.

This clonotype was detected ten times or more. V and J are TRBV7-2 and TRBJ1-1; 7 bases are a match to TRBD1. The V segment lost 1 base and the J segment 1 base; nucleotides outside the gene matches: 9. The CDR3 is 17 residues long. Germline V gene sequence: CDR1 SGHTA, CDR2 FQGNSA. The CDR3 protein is CASSLGAMGQRNTEAFF. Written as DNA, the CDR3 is TGTGCCAGCAGCTTAGGGGCAATGGGACAGAGGAACACTGAAGCTTTCTTT.

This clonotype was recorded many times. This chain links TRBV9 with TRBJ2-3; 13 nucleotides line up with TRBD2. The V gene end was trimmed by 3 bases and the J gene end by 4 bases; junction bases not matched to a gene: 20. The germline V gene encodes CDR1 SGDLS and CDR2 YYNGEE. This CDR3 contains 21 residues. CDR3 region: CASSAEPGLAGSGSTPDTQYF. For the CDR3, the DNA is TGTGCCAGCAGCGCCGAACCGGGACTAGCGGGAAGCGGCTCAACCCCAGATACGCAGTATTTT.

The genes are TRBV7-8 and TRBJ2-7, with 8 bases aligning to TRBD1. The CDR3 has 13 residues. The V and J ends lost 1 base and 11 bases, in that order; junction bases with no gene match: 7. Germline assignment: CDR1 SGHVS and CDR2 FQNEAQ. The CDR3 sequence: CASSLGRTGIKYF. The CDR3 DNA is TGTGCCAGCAGCTTAGGGAGGACAGGGATTAAGTACTTC.

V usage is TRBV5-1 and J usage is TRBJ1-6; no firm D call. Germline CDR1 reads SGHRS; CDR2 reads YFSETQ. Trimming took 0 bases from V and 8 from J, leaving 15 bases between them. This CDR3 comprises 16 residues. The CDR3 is CASSLAVTAGYSPLHF. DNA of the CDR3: TGCGCCAGCAGCTTGGCCGTTACAGCGGGTTATTCACCCCTCCACTTT.

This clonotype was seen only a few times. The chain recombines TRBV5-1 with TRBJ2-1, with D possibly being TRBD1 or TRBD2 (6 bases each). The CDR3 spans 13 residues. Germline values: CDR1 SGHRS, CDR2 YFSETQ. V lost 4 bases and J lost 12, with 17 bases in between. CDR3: CASSPGAGHGQFF. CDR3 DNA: TGCGCCAGCAGCCCCGGGGCGGGACACGGGCAGTTCTTC.

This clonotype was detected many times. As DNA, the CDR3 is TGTGCCAGCAGCCCTCCGGACCTGGTTCATGAGCAGTTCTTC. Translation: CASSPPDLVHEQFF. The chain joins TRBV11-2 to TRBJ2-1; the D is unclear. V was pared by 5 bases and J by 8 bases, with 16 bases between. Per the germline V gene, CDR1 is SGHAT and CDR2 is FQNNGV. The CDR3 consists of 14 residues.